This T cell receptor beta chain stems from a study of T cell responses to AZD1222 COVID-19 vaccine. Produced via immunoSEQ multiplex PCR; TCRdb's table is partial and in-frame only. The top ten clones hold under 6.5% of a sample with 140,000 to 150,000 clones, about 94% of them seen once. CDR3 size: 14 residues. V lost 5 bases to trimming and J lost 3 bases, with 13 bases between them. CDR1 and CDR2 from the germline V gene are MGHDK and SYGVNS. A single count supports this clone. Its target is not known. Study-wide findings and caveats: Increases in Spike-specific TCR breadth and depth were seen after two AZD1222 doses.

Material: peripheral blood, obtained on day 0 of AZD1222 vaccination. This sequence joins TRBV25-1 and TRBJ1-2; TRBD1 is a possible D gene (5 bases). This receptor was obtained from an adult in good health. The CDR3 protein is CASSSVGDHYGYTF. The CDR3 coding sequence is TGTGCCAGCAGTTCCGTCGGGGACCACTATGGCTACACCTTC.